The rows below give T cell receptor beta chains drawn from one sample of a study of OX40 agonist ivuxolimab in advanced cancers. Some clones are missing from TCRdb's copy, which holds only in-frame ones; the method was immunoSEQ multiplex PCR. This sample has about 73,000 clones, with around 86% found just once. Sequencing was performed on CD4+ or CD8+ T cells sorted from blood, taken in a trial of the OX40 agonist ivuxolimab. The receptor set was obtained from an adult with an advanced solid tumor such as melanoma, head and neck, liver or kidney cancer. Each CDR3 is given with its conserved first and last residue. D genes are given only for firm matches. A clone size is listed for some rows: how often the clone was seen (once, few, many), or a class if it is expanded.

>-|TRBJ2-5|TRBV11-2|TRBD1
TGTGCCAGCAGCAGTCTCTGGGGACAGGGCCAAGAGACCCAGTACTTC
CASSSLWGQGQETQYF
>-|TRBJ2-1|TRBV7-9|TRBD1
TGTGCCAGCAGCCTGGGGACAGTAGAAGTGGGCAATGAGCAGTTCTTC
CASSLGTVEVGNEQFF
>-|TRBJ2-7|TRBV29-1|-
TGCAGCGTTGAAGAGGGGCAGGGGATTGGCGAGCAGTACTTC
CSVEEGQGIGEQYF
>-|TRBJ1-2|TRBV29-1|-
TGCAGCGTTGAGCCTAAGGCCGGGGGTGGCTACACCTTC
CSVEPKAGGGYTF
>-|TRBJ2-3|TRBV5-1|TRBD1
TGCGCCAGCAGCTTGGAGGACAGGGACTTCACAGATACGCAGTATTTT
CASSLEDRDFTDTQYF
>-|TRBJ1-1|TRBV7-2|TRBD1
TGTGCCAGCAGCCCACGACAGGGGCCCGATACTAAAGCTTTCTTT
CASSPRQGPDTKAFF
>-|TRBJ1-5|TRBV30|-
TGTGCCTGCGGATGGGGTCAGCCCCAGCATTTT
CACGWGQPQHF
>-|TRBJ1-2|TRBV7-7|TRBD1
TGTGCCAGCAGCCCCAAGGGGACAGGGAGCTATGGCTACACCTTC
CASSPKGTGSYGYTF
>-|TRBJ1-4|TRBV29-1|-
TGCAGCGTTGGGGCGGCATCGGGTGAAAAACTGTTTTTT
CSVGAASGEKLFF
>-|TRBJ2-7|TRBV29-1|TRBD2
TGCAGCGCGGGGGGGAGGGTCTACGAGCAGTACTTC
CSAGGRVYEQYF
>once|TRBJ2-5|TRBV5-4|TRBD1
TGTGCCAGCAGCCGACAGGGGACATTCCAAGAGACCCAGTACTTC
CASSRQGTFQETQYF
>-|TRBJ2-7|TRBV7-2|-
TGTGCCAGCAGCTTAGATTCAGGATTCTACGAGCAGTACTTC
CASSLDSGFYEQYF
>few|TRBJ1-4|TRBV10-1|TRBD1
TGCGCCAGCGGCAAGGGGGCCGGTGAAAAACTGTTTTTT
CASGKGAGEKLFF
>-|TRBJ2-5|TRBV5-4|-
TGTGCCAGCAGCCTGAAACGGGAGACCCAGTACTTC
CASSLKRETQYF
>once|TRBJ2-1|TRBV5-4|TRBD2
TGTGCCAGCAGCTTAGACTGGGGGGGAGAGCAGTTCTTC
CASSLDWGGEQFF
>-|TRBJ1-2|TRBV4-1|TRBD1
TGCGCCAGCAGCCCGGGACAGGCCTTCTATGGCTACACCTTC
CASSPGQAFYGYTF
>-|TRBJ1-5|TRBV7-9|-
TGTGCCAGCAGCTTTGGCGGGTACAGCAATCAGCCCCAGCATTTT
CASSFGGYSNQPQHF
>-|TRBJ2-1|TRBV10-3|TRBD1
TGTGCCATCAGCCTGGGACAGGGGAACAATGAGCAGTTCTTC
CAISLGQGNNEQFF
>-|TRBJ1-2|TRBV19|TRBD1
TGTGCCAGTAGTATAGATATGGGACAGAACTATGGCTACACCTTC
CASSIDMGQNYGYTF
>-|TRBJ2-1|TRBV5-1|TRBD2
TGCGCCAGCAGCCCGATAGCGGGGGGGCCGAACAATGAGCAGTTCTTC
CASSPIAGGPNNEQFF
>-|TRBJ2-1|TRBV19|-
TGTGCCAGTAGTATAGCAGGAGGGAGTTCGCGGAATGAGCAGTTCTTC
CASSIAGGSSRNEQFF
>few|TRBJ2-3|TRBV7-8|TRBD1
TGTGCCAGCAGCTCGCCCCGGGACAGGGTGGTAGATACGCAGTATTTT
CASSSPRDRVVDTQYF
>few|TRBJ1-4|TRBV19|-
TGTGCCAGCCGATCCTCGACTAATGAAAAACTGTTTTTT
CASRSSTNEKLFF
>-|TRBJ1-3|TRBV9|-
TGTGCCAGCAGCGTATCCGGAGAGGTTAGAAACACCATATATTTT
CASSVSGEVRNTIYF
>-|TRBJ1-2|TRBV6-5|TRBD1
TGTGCCAGCAGCCTCACAGGGGCGGGAGGCTACACCTTC
CASSLTGAGGYTF
>-|TRBJ1-5|TRBV28|-
TGTGCCAGTACCCGGGACATCAATCAGCCCCAGCATTTT
CASTRDINQPQHF
>once|TRBJ2-3|TRBV7-9|-
TGTGCCAGCAGAGCTTACGGGACGGGAAGGGAGTCGGATACGCAGTATTTT
CASRAYGTGRESDTQYF
>-|TRBJ2-2|TRBV12-5|TRBD2
TGTGCTAGTGGTTTGTCCCCGGGACTAGCGGGGGGGCCCACCGGGGAGCTGTTTTTT
CASGLSPGLAGGPTGELFF